The 28 T cell receptor beta chains in this list originate from one sample, sequenced in a study of cytomegalovirus exposure and HLA in healthy donors. Vbeta (60) and Jbeta (13) primers were used in the PCR. The repertoire was sequenced with immunoSEQ multiplex PCR; TCRdb's copy has only in-frame clones and lacks some. The sample includes over 150,000 clones, around 75% of them seen just once. The sequenced sample consisted of PBMCs. These receptors were taken from a male donor in good health and CMV-seronegative.

V is TRBV28 and J is TRBJ2-7; TRBD1 is a possible D gene (6 bases). V lost 3 bases to trimming and J lost 0 bases, with 15 bases between them. The length of the CDR3 is 16 residues. Germline V lookup: CDR1 MDHEN, CDR2 SYDVKM. Here the CDR3 reads CASSFSGAHSSYEQYF. CDR3 sequence (DNA): TGTGCCAGCAGTTTCTCAGGGGCCCACAGCTCCTACGAGCAGTACTTC.

Comment on this clone: The sample carries other DNA sequences with the same CDR3. The chain recombines TRBV7-3 with TRBJ2-3; D is uncertain. The CDR3 consists of 13 residues. Trimming shortened V by 1 base and J by 4 bases, and 6 bases separated the two germline ends. The germline V gene has CDR1 SGHTA and CDR2 FQGTGA. The CDR3 coding sequence is TGTGCCAGCAGCTTAAATTCCGCAGATACGCAGTATTTT. This translates into CASSLNSADTQYF.

This clone was picked up one time. The V gene is TRBV27, the J gene TRBJ1-5; D is uncertain. Germline V CDR1 and CDR2: MNHEY, SMNVEV (reference sequence). V was clipped by 4 bases and J by 4 bases, with 8 bases between them. CDR3 size: 13 residues. The CDR3 DNA follows: TGTGCCAGCAGTTACTCCTCAAATCAGCCCCAGCATTTT. This gives the protein CASSYSSNQPQHF.

The rearrangement links TRBV28 to TRBJ2-7, with TRBD1 as a possible D gene (6 bases). V was pared by 6 bases and J by 2 bases, with 17 bases between. Germline V CDR1 and CDR2: MDHEN, SYDVKM. This CDR3 contains 15 residues. In DNA form, the CDR3 reads TGTGCCAGCAGCAGACAGGCCTACTTAACCTACGAGCAGTACTTC. Protein sequence: CASSRQAYLTYEQYF.

The genes are TRBV15 and TRBJ1-5; D not certain. The germline V gene encodes CDR1 LNHNV and CDR2 YYDKDF (reference sequence). The CDR3 length is 14 residues. Trimming removed 1 base from V and 1 base from J, with 5 bases in between. The CDR3 loop reads CATSRALSNQPQHF. The CDR3 nucleotides read TGTGCCACCAGCAGAGCCCTGAGCAATCAGCCCCAGCATTTT.

The chain links TRBV6-1 to TRBJ1-1; possibly TRBD1 for D (5 bases). The germline CDR1 and CDR2 sequences are MNHNS and SASEGT. The V gene lost 1 base and the J gene lost 0 bases, with 6 bases spanning the gap. CDR3 length: 14 amino acids. Here the CDR3 reads CASSEDRLNTEAFF. The CDR3 DNA reads TGTGCCAGCAGTGAAGACAGGTTGAACACTGAAGCTTTCTTT.

This clone occurred once. The chain couples TRBV14 to TRBJ2-3; D not certain. Germline V gene data show CDR1 as SGHDN and CDR2 as FVKESK. V lost 5 bases, J lost 2 bases, and 8 bases lay in between. This CDR3 comprises 13 residues. CDR3 loop: CASSSVSTDTQYF. DNA for the CDR3: TGTGCCAGCAGCTCAGTCTCCACAGATACGCAGTATTTT.

This clone came up a few times. J is TRBJ2-5 and V is TRBV7-2, with TRBD1 matching over 7 bases. The tail of the sequence fits TRBJ2-7 better, so the J call may be wrong. This CDR3 comprises 16 residues. From germline, CDR1 is SGHTA and CDR2 FQGNSA. CDR3: CASSSLGQARSYEQYF. Written as DNA, the CDR3 is TGTGCCAGCAGCTCTTTAGGACAGGCTCGCTCCTACGAGCAGTACTTC.

The chain uses TRBV6-6 and TRBJ2-6; 9 bases are a match to TRBD1. Germline trimming cut 7 bases from V and 1 base from J; bases unmatched to any gene: 5. The length of the CDR3 is 16 residues. Germline values: CDR1 MNHNY, CDR2 SVGAGI (reference sequence). Here the CDR3 DNA reads TGTGCCAGCAACCGGGACAGGGCGTCTGGGGCCAACGTCCTGACTTTC. Amino acid sequence: CASNRDRASGANVLTF.

The chain links TRBV28 to TRBJ1-2; D perhaps matches TRBD1 (5 bases). The CDR3 length is 12 residues. The germline CDR1 and CDR2 sequences are MDHEN and SYDVKM. V lost 3 bases and J 5 bases, leaving 7 bases between the germline ends. The CDR3 is CASSFGGYGYTF. Written as DNA, the CDR3 is TGTGCCAGCAGTTTCGGGGGTTATGGCTACACCTTC.

In DNA form, the CDR3 reads TGTGCCAGCAGCGAGACAGGGGAGGCTTATGGCTACACCTTC. The encoded protein is CASSETGEAYGYTF. The chain recombines TRBV2 with TRBJ1-2; 8 positions agree with TRBD1. Germline loops: CDR1 SNHLY, CDR2 FYNNEI. This CDR3 contains 14 residues. The ends lost 6 bases at V and 5 bases at J; junction bases unmatched: 8.

This chain links TRBV6-5 with TRBJ2-1, with unresolved D. CDR3 length: 16 amino acids. CDR1 is MNHEY and CDR2 is SVGAGI in the germline V gene. V was trimmed by 0 bases and J by 4 bases, leaving 13 bases between them. The CDR3 nucleotides are TGTGCCAGCAGTTACTCGAACCTTCAGGCGTACAATGAGCAGTTCTTC. It yields the protein CASSYSNLQAYNEQFF.

The chain joins TRBV28 to TRBJ2-3, with TRBD2 matching over 7 bases. The length of the CDR3 is 17 residues. In germline, CDR1 is MDHEN, CDR2 SYDVKM. V gave up 4 bases and J gave up 0 bases; unmatched junction bases: 10. The CDR3 nucleotides read TGTGCCAGCAGTTCCCCGGGGGGTAGCGGGAGCACAGATACGCAGTATTTT. It specifies CASSSPGGSGSTDTQYF.

The rearrangement links TRBV29-1 to TRBJ1-2; a possible D gene is TRBD1 (5 bases). The V end was cut by 7 bases, the J end by 5 bases, with 14 bases between. CDR3 length: 12 amino acids. Germline V gene data show CDR1 as SQVTM and CDR2 as ANQGSEA. Here the CDR3 DNA reads TGCAGCGGACTGGGACTCGGGTATGGCTACACCTTC. Its translation: CSGLGLGYGYTF. The variable domain in full, completed from reference TRBV29-1 and TRBJ1-2, reads SAVISQKPSRDICQRGTSLTIQCQVDSQVTMMFWYRQQPGQSLTLIATANQGSEATYESGFVIDKFPISRPNLTFSTLTVSNMSPEDSSIYLCSGLGLGYGYTFGSGTRLTVV.

By its share, this clone is medium-sized. V is TRBV6-5 and J is TRBJ2-7, with 9 bases identical to TRBD1. The J segment lost 0 bases and the V segment lost 6 bases, leaving 6 bases of the junction unmatched. The CDR3 spans 15 residues. Germline CDR1 is MNHEY and CDR2 is SVGAGI. For the CDR3, the DNA is TGTGCCAGCAGACGGTCGGGACAGGGCTCCTACGAGCAGTACTTC. It yields the protein CASRRSGQGSYEQYF.

Notes on this clone: The same CDR3 is also encoded by other DNA sequences in this sample. The genes are TRBV19 and TRBJ2-3; D is uncertain. The V gene lost 4 bases and the J gene lost 0 bases, with 5 bases spanning the gap. This CDR3 contains 13 residues. Germline CDR1 is LNHDA and CDR2 is SQIVND (reference sequence). CDR3 region: CASSTLSTDTQYF. CDR3 DNA: TGTGCCAGTAGTACCCTGAGCACAGATACGCAGTATTTT.

The J gene is TRBJ2-1, the V gene TRBV4-1, with 9 bases fitting TRBD2. Germline CDR1 is MGHRA and CDR2 is YSYEKL. The CDR3 is made up of 15 amino acids. Trimming at V came to 4 bases and at J to 6 bases, leaving 7 bases not matched to a gene. The CDR3 loop reads CASSPQAGGRNEQFF. The DNA of the CDR3 is TGCGCCAGCAGCCCCCAGGCGGGGGGGCGCAATGAGCAGTTCTTC.

The V gene is TRBV5-1, the J gene TRBJ2-1; D uncertain. V was shortened by 1 base and J by 6 bases, with 2 bases between the two germline ends. The CDR3 contains 11 residues. Germline V CDR1 and CDR2: SGHRS, YFSETQ. The CDR3 protein is CASSLRNEQFF. The DNA of the CDR3 is TGCGCCAGCAGCTTGCGCAATGAGCAGTTCTTC.

This clone has just a few counts. The V and J genes are TRBV28 and TRBJ1-1; TRBD1 agrees at 8 bases. Germline CDR1 and CDR2: MDHEN and SYDVKM. V lost 6 bases and J lost 3; bases outside the gene matches: 9. The CDR3 spans 15 residues. The CDR3 sequence: CASRIPGGDDTEAFF. CDR3 in DNA: TGTGCCAGCAGAATCCCAGGGGGCGATGACACTGAAGCTTTCTTT.

The chain employs TRBV28 and TRBJ2-7, with TRBD1 matching over 7 bases. This CDR3 has 14 residues. J gave up 2 bases and V 5 bases, and 6 bases lay outside the gene matches. The germline CDR1 and CDR2 sequences are MDHEN and SYDVKM. The CDR3 loop is CASSGDSRTYEQYF. The DNA of the CDR3 is TGTGCCAGCAGTGGGGACAGCCGAACCTACGAGCAGTACTTC.

CDR3 loop: CAWSPTGRGYTF. CDR3 bases: TGTGCCTGGTCCCCGACAGGGCGAGGCTACACCTTC. The gene calls are TRBV30 and TRBJ1-2, with 7 bases that match TRBD1. The trim removed 5 bases at V and 8 bases at J, leaving 8 bases unmatched. CDR3 length equals 12 residues. CDR1 and CDR2 (germline): GTSNPN, SVGIG (reference sequence).

This clone was detected only once. J is TRBJ1-2 and V is TRBV7-8; D perhaps matches TRBD1 (6 bases). Germline lookup yields CDR1 SGHVS and CDR2 FQNEAQ. This CDR3 is built from 14 residues. Trimming shortened V by 2 bases and J by 2 bases, and 9 bases separated the two germline ends. CDR3 DNA: TGTGCCAGCAGCTTACCGGGACAAAACTATGGCTACACCTTC. This codes for CASSLPGQNYGYTF.

V gene TRBV10-3 combines with J gene TRBJ2-1, with 9 bases aligning to TRBD1. The CDR3 covers 15 residues. Losses at the gene ends were 6 bases for V and 2 bases for J; bases not matched to a gene: 5. Germline-derived CDR1 and CDR2 are ENHRY and SYGVKD. The CDR3 spells CAIRPGQGPYNEQFF. The CDR3 region has the DNA TGTGCCATCAGACCGGGACAGGGACCCTACAATGAGCAGTTCTTC.

This rearrangement joins TRBV25-1 to TRBJ2-4; 8 bases are shared with TRBD2. Germline V gene data show CDR1 as MGHDK and CDR2 as SYGVNS. V gave up 7 bases and J gave up 4 bases; unmatched junction bases: 9. The CDR3 has 15 amino acids. Here the CDR3 reads CASTGGYVDKNIQYF. The CDR3 DNA reads TGTGCCAGCACGGGAGGGTACGTAGATAAAAACATTCAGTACTTC.

This chain uses TRBV4-2 with TRBJ2-3; D is undetermined. The CDR3 has 12 residues. The germline CDR1 and CDR2 sequences are LGHNA and YNFKEQ. Deletions cut 1 base from V and 4 bases from J, with 3 bases between. Here the CDR3 reads CASSQGADTQYF. CDR3 sequence (DNA): TGTGCCAGCAGCCAAGGAGCAGATACGCAGTATTTT.

This chain connects TRBV9 to TRBJ2-5, with a tentative D call TRBD2 (6 bases). Germline V lookup: CDR1 SGDLS, CDR2 YYNGEE. The CDR3 covers 14 residues. Between the trimmed V and J ends, which lost 3 bases and 4 bases, there was a span of 13 bases. The CDR3 protein is CASSAAGTVETQYF. Written as DNA, the CDR3 is TGTGCCAGCAGCGCGGCCGGGACTGTAGAGACCCAGTACTTC.

This sequence joins TRBV6-4 and TRBJ2-1; 7 bases agree with TRBD2. CDR3 length equals 14 residues. Germline CDR1 reads MRHNA; CDR2 reads SNTAGT. The ends lost 5 bases at V and 8 bases at J; junction bases unmatched: 9. The CDR3 loop reads CASSSRGRADEQFF. CDR3 DNA: TGTGCCAGCAGTTCCCGGGGGAGGGCAGATGAGCAGTTCTTC.

A single count supports this clone. The gene calls are TRBV28 and TRBJ1-3; weak D call: TRBD1 (6 bases). The CDR3 consists of 12 residues. Germline V gene data show CDR1 as MDHEN and CDR2 as SYDVKM. Trimming left V 11 bases short and J 4 bases short, with 12 bases between. Written as DNA, the CDR3 is TGTGCCTTTGGGACACCCGGAAACACCATATATTTT. It codes for CAFGTPGNTIYF.